These 8 T cell receptor beta chains share one sample of origin, sequenced in a study of Ad26.COV2.S vaccination and SARS-CoV-2 variants. TCRdb's copy holds only in-frame clones and misses some; the assay was immunoSEQ multiplex PCR. The table includes a few hundred thousand clones, 70% to 90% detected once. Sample treatment: about 20 received Ad26.COV2.S at low or high dose, single or two shots; roughly 5 received placebo; per-sample allocation not given. Sampling occurred on day 63 after the first vaccine or placebo injection. The starting material was peripheral blood, obtained in a trial of Ad26.COV2.S vaccine versus placebo. The receptor set was obtained from a person between 18 and 59 years old who received the Ad26.COV2.S COVID-19 vaccine or a placebo.

This clone appeared a few times. This chain links TRBV6-4 with TRBJ1-1; tentatively, D is TRBD1 (6 bases). CDR1 is MRHNA and CDR2 is SNTAGT in the germline V gene. The CDR3 covers 13 residues. The V and J ends lost 6 bases and 1 base respectively, with 9 bases between them. The CDR3 bases are TGTGCCAGCAGGTACAGGGAGAACACTGAAGCTTTCTTT. It specifies CASRYRENTEAFF.

This chain joins TRBV4-2 and TRBJ2-2, with TRBD1 matching 7 bases. V gave up 0 bases and J gave up 4 bases; unmatched junction bases: 5. This CDR3 has 16 residues. Germline-derived CDR1 and CDR2 are LGHNA and YNFKEQ. CDR3: CASSQDRQGVTGELFF. The CDR3 nucleotides are TGTGCCAGCAGCCAAGATCGGCAGGGGGTCACCGGGGAGCTGTTTTTT.

The chain employs TRBV16 and TRBJ2-4; D perhaps matches TRBD2 (5 bases). This CDR3 is built from 14 residues. Deletions cut 0 bases from V and 10 bases from J, with 13 bases between. Germline V gene sequence: CDR1 KGHSY, CDR2 FQNENV. The CDR3 sequence: CASSQSFGISIQYF. CDR3 nucleotide sequence: TGTGCCAGCAGCCAATCATTCGGGATCTCAATTCAGTACTTC.

J is TRBJ1-5 and V is TRBV14, with D possibly being TRBD1 (6 bases). V lost 2 bases and J lost 0, with 20 bases in between. The CDR3 covers 19 residues. The germline V gene encodes CDR1 SGHDN and CDR2 FVKESK. For the CDR3, the DNA is TGTGCCAGCAGCCAACCCGAACGGACAGAAAAATATAGCAATCAGCCCCAGCATTTT. Amino acids: CASSQPERTEKYSNQPQHF.

This clone was recorded only once. This rearrangement joins TRBV3-1 (or the pseudogene TRBV3-2) to TRBJ1-4, with TRBD1 matching 7 bases. Germline V gives CDR1 LGHDT, CDR2 YNNKEL (reference sequence). CDR3 size: 15 residues. V lost 2 bases to trimming and J lost 6 bases; unmatched junction nucleotides: 6. For the CDR3, the DNA is TGTGCCAGCAGCCAATGGGACAGCTTCTATGAAAAACTGTTTTTT. This encodes CASSQWDSFYEKLFF.

This chain joins TRBV5-1 and TRBJ2-1; possible D gene TRBD1, 5 bases. The V and J ends lost 4 bases and 10 bases respectively, with 15 bases between them. Germline V lookup: CDR1 SGHRS, CDR2 YFSETQ. The CDR3 spans 13 residues. The CDR3 region is CASSLQTDEEQFF. CDR3 sequence (DNA): TGCGCCAGCAGCCTGCAGACAGATGAAGAGCAGTTCTTC.

The genes are TRBV4-2 and TRBJ1-5; TRBD1 is a possible D gene (6 bases). Trimming cost V 4 bases and J 1 base, with 11 bases left between them. This CDR3 is 15 amino acids long. Germline assignment: CDR1 LGHNA and CDR2 YNFKEQ. This CDR3 is CASSRGQNSNQPQHF. CDR3 in DNA: TGTGCCAGCAGCCGCGGACAGAACAGCAATCAGCCCCAGCATTTT.

This chain uses TRBV9 with TRBJ1-3; TRBD1 is a possible D gene (5 bases). The germline V gene has CDR1 SGDLS and CDR2 YYNGEE. The CDR3 is 15 residues long. The germline V and J ends were trimmed by 6 bases and 1 base, with 14 bases remaining between them. The CDR3: CASNAAGGSGNTIYF. In DNA form, the CDR3 reads TGTGCCAGCAACGCAGCGGGGGGGTCTGGAAACACCATATATTTT.